This entry is about one TCR beta chain. The data belong to a study of blood T cell repertoires in COVID-19. In the study overall: Acute and convalescent COVID-19 samples came from the United States, Italy and Spain. From T cells, B-cell-depleted T cells, or PBMCs came the material, which was cDNA or gDNA.

In the original processing: The authors estimated nucleated cell counts from reference gene primer amplification. Some clones are missing from TCRdb's copy, which holds only in-frame ones; the method was immunoSEQ multiplex PCR. V, J and clone size derive from that table, while D and trimming were established from the DNA sequence. The table lists some 250,000 clones, 82% of them singletons. Germline V lookup: CDR1 MDHEN, CDR2 SYDVKM. The V gene end was trimmed by 6 bases and the J gene end by 7 bases; junction bases not matched to a gene: 17. The CDR3 is 17 amino acids. The sample was peripheral blood. The source of this sequence is a woman aged 18-29 years with acute or convalescent COVID-19. This sequence joins TRBV28 and TRBJ2-1; TRBD1 matches at 8 bases. The CDR3 DNA follows: TGTGCCAGCAGATCGCAGGGGGCGCCGGTCCAATTTAATGAGCAGTTCTTC. Translation gives CASRSQGAPVQFNEQFF.